This record looks at one T cell receptor beta chain sequence and its context. The antigen remains unidentified. Per germline, CDR1 MGHRA and CDR2 YSYEKL. Trimming at V came to 0 bases and at J to 0 bases, leaving 7 bases not matched to a gene. This CDR3 contains 17 residues. Some clones are missing from TCRdb's copy, which holds only in-frame ones; the method was immunoSEQ multiplex PCR. In the table there are 75,000 to 95,000 clones, approximately 90% of which are singletons. These data come from a study of Tregs in tolerant kidney transplant recipients. Thawed PBMCs were FACS-sorted into unstimulated CD4+CD25+CD127- regulatory T cells, CD4+CD25- non-regulatory cells, CD4 and CD8 cells. Study-level points and caveats: Tregs expanded with activated donor B cells seemed most donor-specific.

Sequenced: CD8+ T cells from blood. The chain employs TRBV4-1 and TRBJ2-7; 8 nucleotides match TRBD1. This receptor was identified in a human donor in good health. The CDR3 is CASSQEGQGPSSYEQYF. Written as DNA, the CDR3 is TGCGCCAGCAGCCAAGAAGGACAGGGCCCTAGCTCCTACGAGCAGTACTTC.